This TCR beta chain was identified during a study of T cells after yellow fever vaccination (dated by TCRdb to between 2019 and 2020). Regarding the complete study: The SMART-Seq v4 Ultra Low Input RNA kit was used to prepare libraries from fractions with low cell numbers. To track T-cell clones before and after primary and booster YFV17D yellow fever vaccination, bulk TCR alpha and beta repertoires were sequenced longitudinally. Blood samples were taken at several timepoints before and after primary and secondary immunization, and bulk PBMC replicates and cell subsets were isolated. Two healthy male donors, one aged 18 to 29 and one aged 30 to 40 years, were included in the cohort.

In regard to this clonotype: The antigen this receptor binds is unknown. Nothing much larger sits one base from this clone, and base qualities are not available.

Per the publication, the treatment or condition label means: live attenuated yellow fever vaccine strain. At each blood-draw timepoint, two biological replicates of bulk PBMCs were obtained. A standard Ficoll-Paque protocol was used to isolate PBMCs from peripheral blood. TriZol was used to extract RNA from bulk PBMCs, CD4 and CD8 fractions, and dextramer-positive and dextramer-negative fractions. The sequencer listed for this sample is Illumina NovaSeq 6000. TCR cDNA was synthesized by 5'RACE template switching, through which a universal primer site and unique molecular identifiers were introduced. Priming for cDNA synthesis came from both the TCR alpha and TCR beta constant segments. Two PCR steps were used to amplify libraries, with sample barcodes and sequencing adapters being added in the second step. Sequencing of the libraries was done on either Illumina HiSeq 2500 (2x100 bp) or NovaSeq (2x150 bp). Turning to the authors' computational methods: Reads were demultiplexed and collapsed into UMI consensus sequences with MIGEC, and V(D)J alignment was performed with MiXCR. Using edgeR on replicate PBMC samples, clonotypes were called vaccine-responding if FDR was below 0.01 and the log2 fold change was above 5 up to day 15. Each bulk clonotype was labeled CD4 or CD8 based on which sequenced repertoire, CD4 or CD8, contained the clonotype at higher abundance. Starting from the raw public reads, TCRdb applied fastp trimming at Q25, assembled clones with MiXCR and retained in-frame beta chains. Each CDR3 protein gets just one entry, which takes the most common genes and DNA from the rows behind it. Clone size and V and J calls follow TCRdb, not the original study. The sample table lists fewer than 450,000 distinct CDR3 sequences, about 4% of them with a count of one. In total, the top ten clones hold 20% to 25% of the sample.

The CDR3 sequence holds 13 residues, the cysteine and phenylalanine included. Only the CDR3 DNA stays, 39 bases, in frame from base 1. Between the V and J ends, shortened by 0 bases and 11 bases respectively, the junction contains 13 bases. The germline V gene (reference sequence) specifies LGHDT as CDR1 and YNNKEL as CDR2. The paper's findings and limits, for the study overall: FACS-sorted repertoires could contain abundant contaminating clonotypes from the bulk population, so computational filtering was required. After the booster, most clones that had expanded after primary vaccination were detected again (around 95% of CD4 and around nine tenths of CD8), suggesting broad maintenance of memory. Compared with the primary T-cell response, the secondary T-cell response was weaker but faster, peaking on day 5 rather than day 15. Only a couple of donors were included in the study, so the extent to which the findings can be generalized is limited. A small fraction of clonotypes showed up in both the CD4 and CD8 compartments, probably as a result of convergent recombination.

The specimen was PBMCs, collected 5 days after the yellow fever booster vaccination. The chain uses TRBV3-1 and TRBJ1-1; perhaps TRBD1 is the D gene, with 5 bases matching. This clonotype was sampled from a man aged 18 to 29 who received the YFV17D yellow fever vaccine. The CDR3 sequence is CASSQDRERDAFF. The DNA reads TGTGCCAGCAGCCAAGATAGGGAGCGGGACGCTTTCTTT. When the CDR3 is completed using the reference TRBV3-1 and TRBJ1-1 genes on either side, the full variable domain is DTAVSQTPKYLVTQMGNDKSIKCEQNLGHDTMYWYKQDSKKFLKIMFSYNNKELIINETVPNRFSPKSPDKAHLNLHINSLELGDSAVYFCASSQDRERDAFFGQGTRLTVV.